This T cell receptor (beta chain) emerged from a study of neurological immune-mediated disorders. Overall study results and limits: Across subjects, expanded clones had no CDR3 amino acid sequences in common, pointing to private repertoires in all groups.

TCRdb recomputed calls from the 5' RACE reads with MiXCR, one row per CDR3 protein. The sample records under 80,000 distinct CDR3 sequences, roughly 10% being singletons. This clonotype was observed at least ten times. The antigen is unknown. This CDR3 contains 14 residues. V was pared by 3 bases and J by 4 bases, with 15 bases between. The V gene's germline CDR1 is DFQATT and CDR2 SNEGSKA (reference sequence). The TCR comes from a man in his fifties in good health. Input material: PBMCs. This chain connects TRBV20-1 to TRBJ1-1, with D maybe TRBD1 (6 bases). The chain's CDR3 is CSASPRGLGTEAFF. In DNA, the CDR3 is TGCAGTGCTAGCCCCAGGGGCTTGGGCACTGAAGCTTTCTTT.